A selection of T cell receptor beta chains follows, all from one sample in a study of early T cells in non-severe SARS-CoV-2 infection. TCRdb reprocessed the 5' RACE reads with MiXCR, giving one entry per CDR3 protein. The sample yields 50,000 to 60,000 distinct CDR3 sequences, 11% seen once. Input material: whole blood. These TCRs come from an adult who was a healthcare worker with PCR-confirmed SARS-CoV-2 infection or an uninfected control (not recorded which). The CDR3 runs from the conserved cysteine through the conserved F or W. A D gene is named only where the DNA matches it firmly. Only part of the rows carry a size: once, few, many, or a class if the clone is expanded.

abundance,d_gene,j_gene,v_gene,CDR3nt,CDR3aa
few,NA,TRBJ2-3,TRBV7-6,TGTGCCAGCAGCTTATCAGGGGAATTCCAGGCAGATACGCAGTATTTT,CASSLSGEFQADTQYF
NA,NA,TRBJ2-2,TRBV10-1,TGCGCCAGCAGAGAATACAGGGACACCGGGGAGCTGTTTTTT,CASREYRDTGELFF
few,NA,TRBJ2-3,TRBV5-1,TGCGCCAGCCACCAGGGGACACTCACCACAGATACGCAGTATTTT,CASHQGTLTTDTQYF
NA,NA,TRBJ2-5,TRBV24-1,TGTGCCACCAGTGATCCCCGTGGGGGTAGGAAGACCCAGTACTTC,CATSDPRGGRKTQYF
few,NA,TRBJ2-1,TRBV21-1,TGTGCCAGCAGCAAAGATTTGGGCGGGAGCGTACAATCCTACAATGAGCAGTTCTTC,CASSKDLGGSVQSYNEQFF
few,TRBD2,TRBJ2-7,TRBV27,TGTGCCAGCAGTTCCACAGGGACTAGCGCCTACGAGCAGTACTTC,CASSSTGTSAYEQYF
many,TRBD1,TRBJ1-5,TRBV19,TGTGCCAGCTGGGACAGGGGGCAGGTTCAGCCCCAGCATTTT,CASWDRGQVQPQHF
many,TRBD1,TRBJ1-1,TRBV4-2,TGTGCCAGCAGCCAACAAAGGACAGGGGTTAAAGGGACTGAAGCTTTCTTT,CASSQQRTGVKGTEAFF
NA,TRBD2,TRBJ2-1,TRBV19,TGTGCCAGTAGTATATACGGGAGGGCCTCCTACAATGAGCAGTTCTTC,CASSIYGRASYNEQFF
once,TRBD1,TRBJ2-6,TRBV3-1,TGTGCCAGCAGCCAAGTTCCCGGGACAGGGCGCTCTGGGGCCAACGTCCTGACTTTC,CASSQVPGTGRSGANVLTF
many,NA,TRBJ2-5,TRBV2,TGTGCCAGCAGTGACGCGGGTCAAGAGACCCAGTACTTC,CASSDAGQETQYF
few,NA,TRBJ2-2,TRBV12-3/TRBV12-4,TGTGCCAGCAGTCCCCGTAGGACTTCCGGGGAGCTGTTTTTT,CASSPRRTSGELFF
many,NA,TRBJ1-1,TRBV10-3,TGTGCCATCACGGACACCGGGGCTGGTGAAGCTTTCTTT,CAITDTGAGEAFF
few,TRBD1,TRBJ2-3,TRBV7-8,TGTGCCAGCAGCCGTGGTGGCAGGGGGCCAGATACGCAGTATTTT,CASSRGGRGPDTQYF
NA,NA,TRBJ2-4,TRBV20-1,TGCAGTGCTAGAGGGGAAGGGGGAAACATTCAGTACTTC,CSARGEGGNIQYF
NA,NA,TRBJ1-4,TRBV18,TGTGCCAGCTCACCTCGGACCAATGAAAAACTGTTTTTT,CASSPRTNEKLFF
once,NA,TRBJ2-7,TRBV7-9,TGTGCCAGCAGCCCGAAATACGAGCAGTACTTC,CASSPKYEQYF